A single T cell receptor beta chain is shown here with its context. Its specificity is not known. The data stem from a study of T cell repertoires in cytomegalovirus infection. Study-wide points: Identification of carriers of CMV plus the relevant HLA was performed using cumulative public TCR beta family frequency.

The germline V gene has CDR1 SNHLY and CDR2 FYNNEI. The V gene lost 9 bases and the J gene lost 5 bases, with 20 bases spanning the gap. The CDR3 has 14 residues. TCRdb fed the reads into MiXCR, producing one record per CDR3 protein. Among approximately 270,000 distinct CDR3 sequences listed, less than 25% were seen once. V usage is TRBV2 and J usage is TRBJ2-7; D may correspond to TRBD1 or TRBD2 (6 bases each). Specimen: cultured PBMCs, collected from culture after CMV antigen stimulation. The receptor's source is a human donor in good health (CMV status not recorded). Some clones in this sample may be carry-over from other donors' samples. The CDR3 sequence: CASVGGRGGDEQYF. In nucleotides, the CDR3 is TGTGCCAGTGTCGGGGGCCGGGGCGGGGACGAGCAGTACTTC.